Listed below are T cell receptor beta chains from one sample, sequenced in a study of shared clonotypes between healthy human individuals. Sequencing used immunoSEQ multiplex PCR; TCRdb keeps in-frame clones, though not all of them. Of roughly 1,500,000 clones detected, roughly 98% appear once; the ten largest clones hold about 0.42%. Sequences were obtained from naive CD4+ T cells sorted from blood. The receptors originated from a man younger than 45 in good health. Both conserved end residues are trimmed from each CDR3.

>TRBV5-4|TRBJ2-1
ASSLSVANEQF
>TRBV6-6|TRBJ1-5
ASSQQGGNQPQH
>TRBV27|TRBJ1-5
ASSFGGAGVGRSPQH
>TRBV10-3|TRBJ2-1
AITEPGLAGEEQF
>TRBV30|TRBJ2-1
AWRENTWGEQF
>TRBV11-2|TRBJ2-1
ASSFTGVGSYNEQF
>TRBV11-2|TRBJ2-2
ASSQGTGNTGELF
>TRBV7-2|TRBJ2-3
ASSIDTDTQY
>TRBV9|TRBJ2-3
ASSVSGRAMDTQY
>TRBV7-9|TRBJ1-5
ASSRTSAGDQPQH
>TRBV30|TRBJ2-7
AFYRAGEQY
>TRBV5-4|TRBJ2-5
ASSPKADRQETQY
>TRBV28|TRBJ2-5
ASSLGVIQETQY
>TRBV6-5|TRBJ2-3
ASTLQAPSDTQY
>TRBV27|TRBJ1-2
ASSVSGVGYT
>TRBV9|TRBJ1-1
ASSVLGDVGEAF
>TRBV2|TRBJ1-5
ASSDSRGLLNQPQH
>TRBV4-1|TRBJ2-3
ASSQVGLPTDTQY
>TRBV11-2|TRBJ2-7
ASSLRTSGYEQY
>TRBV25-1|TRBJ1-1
ASSQTGDNTEAF
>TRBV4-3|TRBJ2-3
ASSQERTGGRAQY
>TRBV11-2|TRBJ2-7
ASSYSYSYEQY
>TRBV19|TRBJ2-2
ASSIQRLAGGGTGELF
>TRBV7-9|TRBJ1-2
ASSLDLTRYGYT
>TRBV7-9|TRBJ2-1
ASSRTGGTYNEQF
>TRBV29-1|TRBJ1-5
SVDSGGNQPQH